One and the same sample provided the 21 T cell receptor beta chains below, sequenced in a study of OX40 agonist ivuxolimab in advanced cancers. Libraries were prepared by immunoSEQ multiplex PCR; TCRdb keeps only in-frame clonotypes and omits some of them. The sample records 75,000 to 100,000 clones, roughly 82% being singletons. Sequenced here: CD4+ or CD8+ T cells sorted from blood, sampled in a trial of the OX40 agonist ivuxolimab. These receptors originate from an adult with an advanced solid tumor such as melanoma, head and neck, liver or kidney cancer.

CDR3 protein: CASSLGDRGTNEKLFF. The CDR3 DNA is TGCGCCAGCAGCTTGGGGGACAGGGGCACTAATGAAAAACTGTTTTTT. The chain uses TRBV5-1 and TRBJ1-4; TRBD1 aligns across 10 bases. Looked up from germline, CDR1 is SGHRS and CDR2 is YFSETQ. Trimming cost V 0 bases and J 2 bases; bases outside gene matches: 1. The length of the CDR3 is 16 residues.

This chain joins TRBV9 and TRBJ1-1; D ambiguous. CDR3 length equals 17 residues. Per germline, CDR1 SGDLS and CDR2 YYNGEE. V was clipped by 4 bases and J by 5 bases, with 24 bases between them. The CDR3 protein is CASSSPQEGGRRTEAFF. CDR3 nucleotide sequence: TGTGCCAGCAGCTCCCCCCAAGAAGGAGGGCGGAGAACTGAAGCTTTCTTT.

The rearrangement joins TRBV10-3 to TRBJ1-1, with no clear D. V lost 2 bases and J lost 3, with 13 bases in between. CDR1 and CDR2 (germline): ENHRY, SYGVKD. The CDR3 loop spans 15 amino acids. The CDR3 loop is CAISERKVRDTEAFF. CDR3 DNA: TGTGCCATCAGTGAGCGTAAGGTGAGGGACACTGAAGCTTTCTTT.

V and J are TRBV5-1 and TRBJ2-3; TRBD2 matches at 12 bases. The CDR3 totals 15 residues. Germline CDR1 and CDR2: SGHRS and YFSETQ. V shed 2 bases and J 8 bases; nucleotides not matched to a gene: 6. CDR3: CASSLGLAGSGTQYF. In DNA, the CDR3 is TGCGCCAGCAGCTTAGGACTAGCGGGGTCAGGTACGCAGTATTTT.

The V and J genes are TRBV28 and TRBJ1-2, with D unclear. Trimming stripped 4 bases from V and 8 bases from J, with 14 bases between. Germline V gives CDR1 MDHEN, CDR2 SYDVKM. The CDR3 spans 13 residues. In DNA, the CDR3 is TGTGCCAGCAGTTCTCTTCGTCGGCCAGGCTACACCTTC. It specifies CASSSLRRPGYTF.

The rearrangement uses TRBV6-5 and TRBJ1-2; a weak D match, TRBD1 (6 bases). In germline, CDR1 is MNHEY, CDR2 SVGAGI. The CDR3 runs 14 residues. With 8 bases removed from V and 3 bases from J, the gap between germline ends came to 16 bases. The CDR3 DNA reads TGTGCCAGCTCCCTAGGGGGAGTCCACTATGGCTACACCTTC. It is translated as CASSLGGVHYGYTF.

The V gene is TRBV27, the J gene TRBJ1-1; D is possibly TRBD1 (6 bases). This CDR3 contains 14 residues. Trimming removed 2 bases at V and 5 bases at J, with 12 bases between. From germline, CDR1 is MNHEY and CDR2 SMNVEV (reference sequence). CDR3 coding DNA: TGTGCCAGCAGTTTACGCAGGGGAGGGACTGAAGCTTTCTTT. Its translation is CASSLRRGGTEAFF.

The J gene is TRBJ2-5, the V gene TRBV15; 9 bases are a match to TRBD2. The length of the CDR3 is 15 residues. Germline CDR1 is LNHNV and CDR2 is YYDKDF (reference sequence). Germline trimming cut 5 bases from V and 4 bases from J; bases unmatched to any gene: 8. The DNA of the CDR3 is TGTGCCACCAGCTCGGGACTAGCCGTATCAGAGACCCAGTACTTC. As protein: CATSSGLAVSETQYF. Filled out from reference TRBV15 and TRBJ2-5, the complete variable domain reads DAMVIQNPRYQVTQFGKPVTLSCSQTLNHNVMYWYQQKSSQAPKLLFHYYDKDFNNEADTPDNFQSRRPNTSFCFLDIRSPGLGDTAMYLCATSSGLAVSETQYFGPGTRLLVL.

CDR3 sequence (DNA): TGTGCCACCGGAGGAGGTCCGGGGGAGCTGTTTTTT. Translation: CATGGGPGELFF. This rearrangement joins TRBV28 to TRBJ2-2; D might be TRBD2 (5 bases). V was shortened by 10 bases and J by 8 bases, with 14 bases between the two germline ends. From germline, CDR1 is MDHEN and CDR2 SYDVKM. This CDR3 spans 12 amino acids.

The rearrangement links TRBV19 to TRBJ2-4, with D possibly being TRBD1 (5 bases). The CDR3 is 17 amino acids. V lost 7 bases and J lost 1, with 20 bases in between. Germline V CDR1 and CDR2: LNHDA, SQIVND (reference sequence). The CDR3 bases are TGTGCCAGTACTGGGGCGCCCGGCGTCTCTGCCAAAAACATTCAGTACTTC. Amino acid sequence: CASTGAPGVSAKNIQYF.

The rearrangement links TRBV5-4 to TRBJ1-1; D is perhaps TRBD1 (5 bases). CDR3 length: 19 residues. Germline V gene sequence: CDR1 SGHNT, CDR2 YYREEE (reference sequence). Trimming cost V 0 bases and J 0 bases, with 21 bases left between them. Written as DNA, the CDR3 is TGTGCCAGCAGCTTGGCCCCCGAGACAGCCTTGAATATGAACACTGAAGCTTTCTTT. It yields the protein CASSLAPETALNMNTEAFF.

V usage is TRBV19 and J usage is TRBJ2-5, with D hard to call. Trimming pared 4 bases from V and 0 bases from J, leaving 6 bases between. There are 13 residues in the CDR3. CDR1 LNHDA and CDR2 SQIVND come from the germline V gene (reference sequence). The CDR3 bases are TGTGCCAGTAGTACGCAAAACCAAGAGACCCAGTACTTC. Its protein product is CASSTQNQETQYF.

In its sample, this clone was seen a few times. This rearrangement joins TRBV11-1 to TRBJ1-1; D possibly corresponds to TRBD1 (6 bases). This CDR3 comprises 15 residues. Germline CDR1 reads SGHAT; CDR2 reads FQDESV (reference sequence). V was cut by 6 bases and J by 1 base, with 15 bases left in between. CDR3 region: CASRDGLQGNTEAFF. CDR3 sequence (DNA): TGTGCCAGCAGGGATGGGCTACAGGGGAACACTGAAGCTTTCTTT.

In this sample, this clone turned up a few times. V and J are TRBV2 and TRBJ2-7, with 10 bases fitting TRBD1. V trimming: 5 bases; J trimming: 4 bases; junction bases outside the gene matches: 8. CDR1 is SNHLY, CDR2 FYNNEI, per germline. The CDR3 is 15 residues long. The CDR3 sequence is CASSLAGQGLYEQYF. The CDR3 DNA reads TGTGCCAGCAGTCTTGCGGGACAGGGGTTATACGAGCAGTACTTC.

The genes are TRBV7-9 and TRBJ2-2; TRBD2 might be the D (6 bases). The CDR3 runs 15 residues. Germline values: CDR1 SEHNR, CDR2 FQNEAQ (reference sequence). V lost 3 bases and J 1 base, leaving 9 bases between the germline ends. CDR3 DNA sequence: TGTGCCAGCAGCTTCTGGGGGGTGAACACCGGGGAGCTGTTTTTT. Its translation is CASSFWGVNTGELFF.

The rearrangement uses TRBV19 and TRBJ1-2; TRBD1 matches 7 bases. The junction had 6 bases not matched to a gene; V was cut back by 3 bases and J by 8 bases. CDR1 LNHDA and CDR2 SQIVND come from the germline V gene (reference sequence). The CDR3 spans 13 residues. The CDR3: CASSIVRTGGYTF. The CDR3 DNA reads as TGTGCCAGTAGTATTGTACGGACAGGAGGCTACACCTTC.

V gene TRBV27 combines with J gene TRBJ1-2; TRBD1 matches 7 bases. This CDR3 has 15 amino acids. CDR1 and CDR2 (germline): MNHEY, SMNVEV (reference sequence). The ends lost 3 bases at V and 8 bases at J; junction bases unmatched: 12. CDR3 nucleotides: TGTGCCAGCAGTTTTACGGACAGGAGGGCTTGGGGCTACACCTTC. Its translation is CASSFTDRRAWGYTF.

The V call is TRBV6-5, the J call TRBJ2-7; D is possibly TRBD1 (5 bases). Germline V lookup: CDR1 MNHEY, CDR2 SVGAGI. Trimming stripped 5 bases from V and 2 bases from J, with 16 bases between. This CDR3 contains 15 residues. CDR3 sequence reads: CASSPILRAAYEQYV. The CDR3 DNA sequence: TGTGCCAGCAGTCCCATCCTCAGGGCGGCCTACGAGCAGTACGTC.

The chain employs TRBV6-4 and TRBJ2-3, with D tentatively TRBD2 (6 bases). CDR3 size: 15 residues. Deletions cut 6 bases from V and 2 bases from J, with 15 bases between. Germline V lookup: CDR1 MRHNA, CDR2 SNTAGT. CDR3 in amino acids: CASSSDGRSTDTQYF. In DNA, the CDR3 is TGTGCCAGCAGCTCCGACGGGAGATCCACAGATACGCAGTATTTT.

The rearrangement joins TRBV7-9 to TRBJ2-1, with D uncertain. Deletions cut 4 bases from V and 14 bases from J, with 12 bases between. This CDR3 contains 11 residues. Germline loops: CDR1 SEHNR, CDR2 FQNEAQ (reference sequence). CDR3 DNA: TGTGCCAGCAGCTCCGAAGGAGTCGAGTTCTTC. This codes for CASSSEGVEFF.

This chain uses TRBV14 with TRBJ1-1; no firm D call. Germline CDR1 SGHDN, CDR2 FVKESK. The CDR3 is 15 residues long. Trimming pared 5 bases from V and 3 bases from J, leaving 16 bases between. The CDR3 DNA follows: TGTGCCAGCAGCGAAAACCGGGGAAGGGACACTGAAGCTTTCTTT. Translating gives CASSENRGRDTEAFF.